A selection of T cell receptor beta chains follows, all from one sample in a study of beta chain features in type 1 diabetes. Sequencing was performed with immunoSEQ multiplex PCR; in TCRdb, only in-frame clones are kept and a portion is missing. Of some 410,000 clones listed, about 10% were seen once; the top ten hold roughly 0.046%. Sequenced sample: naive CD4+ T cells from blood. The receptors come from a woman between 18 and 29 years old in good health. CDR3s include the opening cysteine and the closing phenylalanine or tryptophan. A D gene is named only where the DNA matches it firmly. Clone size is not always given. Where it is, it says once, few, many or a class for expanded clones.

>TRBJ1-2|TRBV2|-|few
CASSVARDGGGYTF
TGTGCCAGCAGTGTCGCCAGGGACGGCGGTGGCTACACCTTC
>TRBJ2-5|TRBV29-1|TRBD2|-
CSVEDGRQRGVQETQYF
TGCAGCGTTGAAGATGGGAGGCAGCGGGGCGTCCAAGAGACCCAGTACTTC
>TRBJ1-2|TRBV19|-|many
CASSGQGSYGYTF
TGTGCCAGTAGTGGGCAGGGAAGCTATGGCTACACCTTC
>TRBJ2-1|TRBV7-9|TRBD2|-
CASSSRAGTSYNEQFF
TGTGCCAGCAGCTCTAGAGCGGGGACCTCCTACAATGAGCAGTTCTTC
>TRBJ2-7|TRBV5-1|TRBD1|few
CASSFQGASYEQYF
TGCGCCAGCAGCTTCCAGGGGGCCTCGTACGAGCAGTACTTC
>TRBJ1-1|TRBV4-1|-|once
CASSQPHEMNTEAFF
TGCGCCAGCAGCCAACCTCACGAAATGAACACTGAAGCTTTCTTT
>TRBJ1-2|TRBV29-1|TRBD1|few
CSVDLRQGGYGYTF
TGCAGCGTTGACCTCCGACAGGGGGGCTATGGCTACACCTTC
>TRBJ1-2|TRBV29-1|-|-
CSGTGPIYGYTF
TGCAGCGGGACGGGACCGATCTATGGCTACACCTTC
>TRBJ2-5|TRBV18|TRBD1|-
CASSLGQGETQYF
TGTGCCAGCTCACTGGGACAGGGAGAGACCCAGTACTTC
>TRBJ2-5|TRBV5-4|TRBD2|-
CASSAGGAQETQYF
TGTGCCAGCAGCGCGGGGGGGGCACAAGAGACCCAGTACTTC
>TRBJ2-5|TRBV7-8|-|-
CASSPRETQYF
TGTGCCAGCAGCCCCCGGGAGACCCAGTACTTC
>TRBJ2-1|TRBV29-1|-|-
CSVARWGESYNEQFF
TGCAGCGTCGCCCGGTGGGGTGAATCCTACAATGAGCAGTTCTTC
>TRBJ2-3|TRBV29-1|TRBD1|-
CSSGQAVADTQYF
TGCAGCTCGGGACAGGCAGTCGCAGATACGCAGTATTTT
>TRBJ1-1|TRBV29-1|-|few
CSVPQFMNTEAFF
TGCAGCGTTCCGCAGTTCATGAACACTGAAGCTTTCTTT